The next 9 T cell receptor beta chains were all read from a single sample in a study of blood T cell repertoires in COVID-19. Using immunoSEQ multiplex PCR, the repertoire was profiled, and TCRdb retains in-frame clones only, with some absent. The profile shows roughly 110,000 clones, 80% to 90% of them singletons. Material: peripheral blood. The receptors come from a man between 35 and 55 years old with active or convalescent COVID-19.

The chain recombines TRBV30 with TRBJ2-5; TRBD1 agrees at 7 bases. The germline gives CDR1 GTSNPN, CDR2 SVGIG (reference sequence). CDR3 length: 11 amino acids. Trimming cost V 4 bases and J 5 bases; bases outside gene matches: 1. CDR3 in amino acids: CAWIQGETQYF. DNA of the CDR3: TGTGCCTGGATACAGGGGGAGACCCAGTACTTC.

This clone was observed a few times. This chain uses TRBV4-1 with TRBJ2-1; D not resolved. CDR1 and CDR2 from the germline V gene are MGHRA and YSYEKL. The V gene lost 6 bases and the J gene lost 7 bases, with 16 bases spanning the gap. The CDR3 contains 14 residues. This CDR3 is CASRPLGFRNEQFF. The CDR3 DNA sequence: TGCGCCAGCAGACCGCTAGGTTTCCGTAATGAGCAGTTCTTC.

The genes are TRBV20-1 and TRBJ2-5, with unresolved D. CDR3 length: 10 residues. Trimming took off 3 bases at V and 5 bases at J, with 4 bases between the two ends. Germline V gives CDR1 DFQATT, CDR2 SNEGSKA (reference sequence). The CDR3 protein is CSASVETQYF. CDR3 in DNA: TGCAGTGCTAGCGTGGAGACCCAGTACTTC.

V is TRBV7-2 and J is TRBJ2-7; maybe TRBD2 (5 bases). CDR1 and CDR2 (germline): SGHTA, FQGNSA. The CDR3 is 12 amino acids. Trimming shortened V by 3 bases and J by 6 bases, and 9 bases separated the two germline ends. CDR3 amino acids: CASSFIAREQYF. Here the CDR3 DNA reads TGTGCCAGCAGCTTTATAGCGCGCGAGCAGTACTTC.

This clone came up a few times. CDR3 sequence (DNA): TGTGCCAGCAGCTCACGGGGTTATGCAACTAATGAAAAACTGTTTTTT. This sequence encodes CASSSRGYATNEKLFF. V and J are TRBV27 and TRBJ1-4; D is unclear. This CDR3 has 16 residues. Germline CDR1 reads MNHEY; CDR2 reads SMNVEV (reference sequence). With 6 bases removed from V and 0 bases from J, the gap between germline ends came to 14 bases.

V and J are TRBV28 and TRBJ1-2, with D possibly matching TRBD1 (5 bases). This CDR3 comprises 17 residues. CDR1 MDHEN and CDR2 SYDVKM come from the germline V gene. Trimming pared 4 bases from V and 1 base from J, leaving 19 bases between. The CDR3 loop reads CASSSYGAGGYNYGYTF. The CDR3 DNA follows: TGTGCCAGCAGTTCCTATGGGGCCGGGGGTTATAACTATGGCTACACCTTC.

The chain joins TRBV15 to TRBJ2-6, with 11 bases aligning to TRBD1. The CDR3 is 22 residues long. Trimming at V came to 5 bases and at J to 3 bases, leaving 21 bases not matched to a gene. CDR1 and CDR2 from the germline V gene are LNHNV and YYDKDF (reference sequence). This CDR3 reads CATSRRTLRVDRGRGGANVLTF. In nucleotides, the CDR3 is TGTGCCACCAGCCGACGCACCTTACGTGTGGACAGGGGGCGAGGTGGGGCCAACGTCCTGACTTTC.

The chain links TRBV9 to TRBJ1-1, with a possible D match to TRBD1 (5 bases). CDR1 SGDLS and CDR2 YYNGEE come from the germline V gene. V lost 2 bases to trimming and J lost 3 bases, with 8 bases between them. This CDR3 region has 13 residues. For the CDR3, the DNA is TGTGCCAGCAGCGTCTCAGGGTACACTGAAGCTTTCTTT. Its translation: CASSVSGYTEAFF.

J is TRBJ2-7 and V is TRBV5-1, with 8 positions matching TRBD1. In germline, CDR1 is SGHRS, CDR2 YFSETQ. After removal of 0 bases from V and 7 bases from J, the junction contained 9 bases not matched to a gene. There are 15 residues in the CDR3. CDR3 nucleotide sequence: TGCGCCAGCAGCTTGGGCGGCGCAGGGGGCCTGGAGCAGTACTTC. Protein: CASSLGGAGGLEQYF.